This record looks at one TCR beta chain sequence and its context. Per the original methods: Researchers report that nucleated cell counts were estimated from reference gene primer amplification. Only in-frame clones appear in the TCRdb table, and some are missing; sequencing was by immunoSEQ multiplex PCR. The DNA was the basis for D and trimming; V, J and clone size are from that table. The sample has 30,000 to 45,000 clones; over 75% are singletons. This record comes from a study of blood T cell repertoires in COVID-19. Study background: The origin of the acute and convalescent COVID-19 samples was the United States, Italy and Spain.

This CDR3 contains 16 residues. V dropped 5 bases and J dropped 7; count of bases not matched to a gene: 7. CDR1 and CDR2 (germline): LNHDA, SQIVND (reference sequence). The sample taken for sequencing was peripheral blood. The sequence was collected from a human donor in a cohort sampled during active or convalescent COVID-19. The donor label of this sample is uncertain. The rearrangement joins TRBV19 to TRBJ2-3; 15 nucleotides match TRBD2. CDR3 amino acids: CASSAGLAGGLNTQYF. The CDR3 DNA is TGTGCCAGTAGTGCCGGACTAGCGGGAGGGCTAAATACGCAGTATTTT.